The 10 T cell receptor beta chains listed next were all sequenced from one sample in a study of identical twins (dated by TCRdb to about 2016). The method behind the library was 5' RACE. TCRdb names Illumina HiSeq 2000 as the instrument used. The public reads were reprocessed in TCRdb via fastp at Q25 and MiXCR, keeping in-frame beta chains. Each record represents a unique CDR3 protein, reported with the most common genes and DNA among its rows. Across this sample there are some 660,000 distinct CDR3 sequences, with 8.6% seen only once. The ten most abundant clones make up approximately 0.89% of the sample. This same sample was also taken into another study, of yellow fever vaccine responses in identical twins.

Sequenced material: PBMCs. Source of these receptors: a woman between 18 and 30 years old in good health.

This clonotype has more than one count but fewer than ten. V is TRBV6-5 and J is TRBJ1-4; D call uncertain. The germline V gene has CDR1 MNHEY and CDR2 SVGAGI. The germline V and J ends were trimmed by 0 bases and 13 bases, with 12 bases remaining between them. This CDR3 spans 13 amino acids. CDR3 loop: CASSYSWLAPLFF. CDR3 DNA sequence: TGTGCCAGCAGTTACTCTTGGTTGGCACCACTGTTTTTT.

This clonotype was counted ten times or more. This rearrangement joins TRBV3-1 to TRBJ2-1; unclear D gene. The V end was cut by 1 base, the J end by 6 bases, with 7 bases between. CDR3 length equals 13 residues. The germline V gene encodes CDR1 LGHDT and CDR2 YNNKEL (reference sequence). CDR3 sequence reads: CASSQALINEQFF. The DNA for the CDR3 is TGTGCCAGCAGCCAAGCTCTGATCAATGAGCAGTTCTTC.

This clonotype was picked up a small number of times. This chain uses TRBV7-8 with TRBJ2-2, with a weak D call TRBD1 (5 bases). Germline loops: CDR1 SGHVS, CDR2 FQNEAQ. Trimming shortened V by 5 bases and J by 5 bases, and 15 bases separated the two germline ends. The CDR3 is 15 residues long. The CDR3 DNA is TGTGCCAGCAGCCCAACTGGGGCGCCAACCGGGGAGCTGTTTTTT. Amino acid sequence: CASSPTGAPTGELFF.

This clonotype has more than one count but fewer than ten. J is TRBJ2-3 and V is TRBV5-6; D call uncertain. The V gene lost 1 base and the J gene lost 0 bases, with 6 bases spanning the gap. Germline assignment: CDR1 SGHDT and CDR2 YYEEEE. The CDR3 is 14 residues long. The chain's CDR3 is CASSLLQSTDTQYF. The DNA of the CDR3 is TGTGCCAGCAGCTTGCTACAGAGCACAGATACGCAGTATTTT.

This clonotype was picked up a small number of times. The rearrangement links TRBV20-1 to TRBJ2-7, with 8 bases matching TRBD1. The CDR3 runs 14 residues. Germline loops: CDR1 DFQATT, CDR2 SNEGSKA (reference sequence). J lost 3 bases, V lost 2 bases, and 6 bases had no gene match. The chain's CDR3 is CSARIPGGVYEQYF. The CDR3 nucleotides are TGCAGTGCTAGAATCCCAGGGGGCGTCTACGAGCAGTACTTC.

The chain couples TRBV18 to TRBJ2-5, with a weak D call TRBD1 (5 bases). From germline, CDR1 is KGHSH and CDR2 LQKENI. The CDR3 extends over 14 amino acids. V gave up 0 bases and J gave up 5 bases, with 10 bases separating them. The CDR3 bases are TGTGCCAGCTCACCACCGAACAGGCCGGAGACCCAGTACTTC. Translation gives CASSPPNRPETQYF.

This clonotype was recorded many times. V gene TRBV20-1 combines with J gene TRBJ2-3, with 7 bases that match TRBD2. This CDR3 is built from 13 residues. The germline V gene encodes CDR1 DFQATT and CDR2 SNEGSKA (reference sequence). Trimming removed 0 bases from V and 8 bases from J; junction bases left unmatched: 5. CDR3 nucleotides: TGCAGTGCTAGAGAGGGGGGGTCGGGTACGCAGTATTTT. It codes for CSAREGGSGTQYF.

There are a few counts of this clonotype. V and J are TRBV30 and TRBJ2-1; the D gene could be TRBD1 or TRBD2 (5 bases each). Germline V CDR1 and CDR2: GTSNPN, SVGIG (reference sequence). V was trimmed by 2 bases and J by 0 bases, leaving 14 bases between them. The CDR3 has 16 amino acids. The CDR3 loop reads CAWSFRDGLSYNEQFF. CDR3 bases: TGTGCCTGGAGTTTCCGGGACGGCCTCTCCTACAATGAGCAGTTCTTC.

This clonotype showed up many times. The V gene is TRBV7-9, the J gene TRBJ2-5; D call uncertain. The V end was cut by 3 bases, the J end by 5 bases, with 10 bases between. The CDR3 totals 13 residues. Per germline, CDR1 SEHNR and CDR2 FQNEAQ (reference sequence). The CDR3 loop is CASSFEGGETQYF. CDR3 coding DNA: TGTGCCAGCAGCTTTGAAGGTGGGGAGACCCAGTACTTC.

This chain uses TRBV10-3 with TRBJ2-5, with D possibly matching TRBD1 (5 bases). The CDR3 is 14 amino acids. Trimming left V 3 bases short and J 5 bases short, with 13 bases between. Germline V gives CDR1 ENHRY, CDR2 SYGVKD. The CDR3: CAISDRGQVETQYF. The CDR3 DNA is TGTGCCATCAGTGATAGGGGTCAGGTGGAGACCCAGTACTTC.